A selection of T cell receptor beta chains follows, all from one sample in a study of blood T cell repertoires in COVID-19. The assay was immunoSEQ multiplex PCR, and TCRdb's table has in-frame clones only and misses some. The sample holds over 100,000 clones, 80% to 90% seen once. Sequenced input: peripheral blood. The receptors were gathered from a man in his sixties with acute or convalescent COVID-19. The CDR3 runs from the conserved cysteine through the conserved F or W. The D gene is left open where the match is weak. Expanded clones get a size class; other rows say once, few or many, or leave the size out.

TRBV5-1,TRBD1,TRBJ1-1,.,TGCGCCAGCCGGGAGGGGACAGGGAGTACTGAAGCTTTCTTT,CASREGTGSTEAFF
TRBV5-6,.,TRBJ2-5,.,TGTGCCAGCAGCTTGCGAGAGACCCAGTACTTC,CASSLRETQYF
TRBV4-1,.,TRBJ2-1,.,TGCGCCAGCAGCCCCTCCCTTGGAGGGAGGAACAACAATGAGCAGTTCTTC,CASSPSLGGRNNNEQFF
TRBV7-2,TRBD1,TRBJ2-7,.,TGTGCCAGCAGCTCCCAACGGGACAGGAACGAGCAGTACTTC,CASSSQRDRNEQYF
TRBV5-6,.,TRBJ1-5,.,TGTGCCAGCAGCCTTTATAGCAATCAGCCCCAGCATTTT,CASSLYSNQPQHF
TRBV9,TRBD1,TRBJ2-3,.,TGTGCCAGCAGCGTAGGACAGGGGTCAGATACGCAGTATTTT,CASSVGQGSDTQYF
TRBV30,TRBD2,TRBJ2-7,.,TGTGCCTGGAGTGGGACTAGCGCAGACTACGAGCAGTACTTC,CAWSGTSADYEQYF
TRBV5-1,TRBD1,TRBJ1-3,once,TGCGCCAGCAGCTTGCCGGGACAGGGAACTCCTCATTCCTCTGGAAACACCATATATTTT,CASSLPGQGTPHSSGNTIYF
TRBV4-3,TRBD1,TRBJ2-5,.,TGCGCCAGCTCATCAGGGGGCCTAGAGACCCAGTACTTC,CASSSGGLETQYF
TRBV5-1,TRBD1,TRBJ2-5,.,TGCGCCAGCAGCAAGGGACAGGGGCAAGAGACCCAGTACTTC,CASSKGQGQETQYF
TRBV19,.,TRBJ1-5,.,TGTGCCAGTAGTACCTACAGTGATAGCAATCAGCCCCAGCATTTT,CASSTYSDSNQPQHF
TRBV5-4,TRBD1,TRBJ2-3,once,TGTGCCAGCAGCCCGACAGGGGCCAGGGGAGATACGCAGTATTTT,CASSPTGARGDTQYF
TRBV6-5,.,TRBJ1-4,.,TGTGCCAGTACCCCAGGTTCTTCAAATGAAAAACTGTTTTTT,CASTPGSSNEKLFF
TRBV29-1,.,TRBJ2-5,.,TGCAGCGTTCTACTTGAGCGAGAGACCCAGTACTTC,CSVLLERETQYF
TRBV4-2,.,TRBJ1-6,.,TGTGCCAGCAGCCAAGATGGCGGACGGGAGGCAAATTCACCCCTCCACTTT,CASSQDGGREANSPLHF
TRBV18,.,TRBJ2-2,.,TGTGCCAGCTCACCCCAGCGGGACACCGGGGAGCTGTTTTTT,CASSPQRDTGELFF
TRBV5-1,.,TRBJ1-5,.,TGCGCCAGCAGCTGGGGGAGGGATCAGCCCCAGCATTTT,CASSWGRDQPQHF
TRBV6-4,.,TRBJ2-3,.,TGTGCCAGCAGTGAAGTCGGGGGCACAGATACGCAGTATTTT,CASSEVGGTDTQYF
TRBV2,.,TRBJ2-7,.,TGTGCCAGCAGGACTGATGGGAGCTCCTACGAGCAGTACTTC,CASRTDGSSYEQYF
TRBV27,TRBD2,TRBJ2-1,.,TGTGCCAGCAGTTTACCCCCCGGGACTAGCTTTTTGAATGAGCAGTTCTTC,CASSLPPGTSFLNEQFF
TRBV7-2,TRBD1,TRBJ2-3,.,TGTGCCAGCAGCTCGCAACCACAGGGGGGAGATACGCAGTATTTT,CASSSQPQGGDTQYF
TRBV29-1,.,TRBJ1-1,once,TGCAGCGTCCCCGGCGCCCAGGGGAGGAACACTGAAGCTTTCTTT,CSVPGAQGRNTEAFF
TRBV28,.,TRBJ2-5,.,TGTGCCAGCAGTCCACGCGGGCGCATCCAAGAGACCCAGTACTTC,CASSPRGRIQETQYF
TRBV27,TRBD1,TRBJ1-4,once,TGTGCCAGCAGTTTGACAGGGAGCCATGAAAAACTGTTTTTT,CASSLTGSHEKLFF
TRBV7-2,.,TRBJ2-5,.,TGTGCCAGCAGCTTAATCGAGGGAGAGACCCAGTACTTC,CASSLIEGETQYF
TRBV3-1/TRBV3-2,.,TRBJ1-5,once,TGTGCCAGCAGCCCAACAGGGAATCAGCCCCAGCATTTT,CASSPTGNQPQHF
TRBV6-4,TRBD1,TRBJ1-4,.,TGTGCCAGCAGTGTCCCGGGGGACAGGGAGTTACCTAATGAAAAACTGTTTTTT,CASSVPGDRELPNEKLFF
TRBV27,TRBD1,TRBJ2-7,.,TGTGCCAGCAGTTTATTTGGGACAGGGGGCCGGAGCTCCTACGAGCAGTACTTC,CASSLFGTGGRSSYEQYF
TRBV5-5,.,TRBJ1-1,.,TGTGCCAGCAGCTCATTTAGCACTGAAGCTTTCTTT,CASSSFSTEAFF
TRBV28,TRBD1,TRBJ1-2,few,TGTGCCAGCAGCCCGGGACAGAGTTCGTATGGCTACACCTTC,CASSPGQSSYGYTF
TRBV19,.,TRBJ2-7,.,TGTGCCAGTAGTATAGGGGACACTACCTACGAGCAGTACTTC,CASSIGDTTYEQYF
TRBV28,.,TRBJ2-5,once,TGTGCCAGCAGCTCTCATACAGGGGAGACCCAGTACTTC,CASSSHTGETQYF
TRBV7-9,.,TRBJ1-4,.,TGTGCCAGCAGCCCCAGTGGGGGGGCGGGTGAAAAACTGTTTTTT,CASSPSGGAGEKLFF
TRBV11-2,.,TRBJ1-1,.,TGTGCCAGCAGCTTAGGCGCAGGCATATGGGCTGAAGCTTTCTTT,CASSLGAGIWAEAFF
TRBV6-5,.,TRBJ2-7,.,TGTGCCAGCACCACGAGAGGGAGCGACTACGAGCAGTACTTC,CASTTRGSDYEQYF
TRBV5-1,.,TRBJ2-7,once,TGCGCCAGCAGCTTGTTTGGTAGCTCCTACGAGCAGTACTTC,CASSLFGSSYEQYF
TRBV5-1,.,TRBJ2-7,.,TGCGCCAGCAGCAGAGGGTCCGGCGAGCAGTACTTC,CASSRGSGEQYF
TRBV27,.,TRBJ2-2,.,TGTGCCAGCAGTCCATACACCGGGGAGCTGTTTTTT,CASSPYTGELFF
TRBV10-1,.,TRBJ1-1,few,TGCGCCAGCAGTGATCTCCGGGGGGCCGGCACTGAAGCTTTCTTT,CASSDLRGAGTEAFF
TRBV5-1,.,TRBJ2-7,.,TGCGCCAGCAGCTTGGTCTCCACTGGGCCCTACGAGCAGTACTTC,CASSLVSTGPYEQYF
TRBV5-1,TRBD1,TRBJ2-5,.,TGCGCCAGCAGCCCTACAGGGGCGGCAGGGGAGACCCAGTACTTC,CASSPTGAAGETQYF
TRBV3-1/TRBV3-2,TRBD1,TRBJ2-3,.,TGTGCCAGCAGCCCTGGACAGGGCACAGATACGCAGTATTTT,CASSPGQGTDTQYF
TRBV18,TRBD1,TRBJ1-5,.,TGTGCCAGCTCACCACAGGACAGGCTTAACAATCAGCCCCAGCATTTT,CASSPQDRLNNQPQHF
TRBV14,TRBD2,TRBJ2-1,.,TGTGCCAGCAGCCAATCCGATCCAGCGGGAGGGAAGCAGTTCTTC,CASSQSDPAGGKQFF
TRBV6-4,.,TRBJ2-1,.,TGTGCCAGCAGTGTAGGACTGGTGGATGAGCAGTTCTTC,CASSVGLVDEQFF
TRBV9,TRBD2,TRBJ2-3,.,TGTGCCAGCAGCGTAGGGTGGGGATCAGGACTAGCGGGAGCAGATACGCAGTATTTT,CASSVGWGSGLAGADTQYF
TRBV28,.,TRBJ1-2,few,TGTGCCAGCAGGTCCGAGGGAGCTAACTATGGCTACACCTTC,CASRSEGANYGYTF
TRBV13,TRBD2,TRBJ2-7,.,TGTGCCAGCAGCTTACAAGCGGGAGGGTACGAGCAGTACTTC,CASSLQAGGYEQYF
TRBV5-1,TRBD1,TRBJ2-2,.,TGCGCCAGCAGCGAACAGGGGGCGCCCACCACCGGGGAGCTGTTTTTT,CASSEQGAPTTGELFF
TRBV3-1/TRBV3-2,.,TRBJ2-7,few,TGTGCCAGCAGCCAAGCTTACGAGCAGTACTTC,CASSQAYEQYF
TRBV3-1/TRBV3-2,TRBD2,TRBJ2-1,.,TGTGCCAGCAGCCAACGAGCGGGAGGGTTTGAGCAGTTCTTC,CASSQRAGGFEQFF
TRBV11-3,.,TRBJ2-3,once,TGTGCCAGCAGCCCCCGGGGGACCACAGATACGCAGTATTTT,CASSPRGTTDTQYF
TRBV6-7,.,TRBJ2-7,.,TGTGCCAGCAGTTCCCCTCCTGCGGGTCGGGAGACTCACTACGAGCAGTACTTC,CASSSPPAGRETHYEQYF
TRBV7-9,TRBD2,TRBJ2-3,.,TGTGCCAGCAGCGGGGGACTAGCGGGAGCCCCAACAGATACGCAGTATTTT,CASSGGLAGAPTDTQYF
TRBV7-2,TRBD1,TRBJ1-2,.,TGTGCCAGCAGCTTCTCCGGGACAGGGGGAAACTATGGCTACACCTTC,CASSFSGTGGNYGYTF
TRBV13,.,TRBJ1-1,.,TGTGCCAGCAGCTTACAGGGGTCGAGTGAAGCTTTCTTT,CASSLQGSSEAFF
TRBV7-9,.,TRBJ2-7,.,TGTGCCAGCAGCCAGGCAGGCCAGCCACACTTCGAGCAGTACTTC,CASSQAGQPHFEQYF
TRBV28,TRBD2,TRBJ2-4,.,TGTGCCAGCAGACCCGGACTAGCGGGGATAAAAAACATTCAGTACTTC,CASRPGLAGIKNIQYF
TRBV28,.,TRBJ2-1,.,TGTGCCAGCAGTTTAGGGGGACTTTACAATGAGCAGTTCTTC,CASSLGGLYNEQFF